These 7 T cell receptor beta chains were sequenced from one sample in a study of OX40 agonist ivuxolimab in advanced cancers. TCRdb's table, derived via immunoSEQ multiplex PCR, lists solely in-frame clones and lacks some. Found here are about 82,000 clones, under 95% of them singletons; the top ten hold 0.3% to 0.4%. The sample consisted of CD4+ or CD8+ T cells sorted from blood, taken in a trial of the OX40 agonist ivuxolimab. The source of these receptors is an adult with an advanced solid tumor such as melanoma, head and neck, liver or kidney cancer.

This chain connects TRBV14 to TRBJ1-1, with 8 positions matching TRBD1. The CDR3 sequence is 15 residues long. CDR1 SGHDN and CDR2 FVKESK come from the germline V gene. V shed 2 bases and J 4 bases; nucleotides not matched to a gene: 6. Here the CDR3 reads CASSQLTGVITEAFF. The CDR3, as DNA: TGTGCCAGCAGCCAATTGACAGGGGTAATCACTGAAGCTTTCTTT.

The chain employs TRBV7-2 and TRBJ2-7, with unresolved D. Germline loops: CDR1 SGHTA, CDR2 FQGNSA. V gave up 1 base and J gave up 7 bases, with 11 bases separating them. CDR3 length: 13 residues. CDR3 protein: CASSLGPAREQYF. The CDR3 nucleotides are TGTGCCAGCAGCTTAGGTCCGGCGAGGGAGCAGTACTTC.

CDR3 sequence: CASSLNQHGNGYTF. The CDR3 DNA sequence: TGTGCCAGCAGCTTAAATCAACATGGAAATGGCTACACCTTC. The rearrangement links TRBV7-2 to TRBJ1-2; D unresolved. V was pared by 2 bases and J by 6 bases, with 13 bases between. The CDR3 sequence is 14 residues long. From germline, CDR1 is SGHTA and CDR2 FQGNSA.

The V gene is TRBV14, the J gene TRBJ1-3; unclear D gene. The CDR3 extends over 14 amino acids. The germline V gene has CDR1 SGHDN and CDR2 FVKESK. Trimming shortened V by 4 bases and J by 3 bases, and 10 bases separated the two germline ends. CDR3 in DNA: TGTGCCAGCAGCCGTTTGGGAGGTGGAAACACCATATATTTT. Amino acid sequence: CASSRLGGGNTIYF.

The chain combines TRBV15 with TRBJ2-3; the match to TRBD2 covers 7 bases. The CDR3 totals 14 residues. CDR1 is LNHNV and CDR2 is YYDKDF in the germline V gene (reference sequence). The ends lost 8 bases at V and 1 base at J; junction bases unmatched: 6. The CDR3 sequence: CATGLGRGTDTQYF. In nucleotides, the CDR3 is TGTGCCACCGGACTAGGACGCGGCACAGATACGCAGTATTTT.

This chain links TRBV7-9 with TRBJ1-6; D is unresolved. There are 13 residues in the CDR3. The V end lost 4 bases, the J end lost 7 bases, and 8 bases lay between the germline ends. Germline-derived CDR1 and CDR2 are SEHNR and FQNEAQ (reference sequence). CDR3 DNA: TGTGCCAGCAGCTCCTCGGGGAATTCACCCCTCCACTTT. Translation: CASSSSGNSPLHF.

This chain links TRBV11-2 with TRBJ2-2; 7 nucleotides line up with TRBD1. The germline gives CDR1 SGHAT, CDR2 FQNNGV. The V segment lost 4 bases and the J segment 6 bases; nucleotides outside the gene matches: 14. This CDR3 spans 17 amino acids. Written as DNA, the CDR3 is TGTGCCAGCAGCTCCCGGACAGGCGGTTTTAACTCCGGGGAGCTGTTTTTT. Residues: CASSSRTGGFNSGELFF.